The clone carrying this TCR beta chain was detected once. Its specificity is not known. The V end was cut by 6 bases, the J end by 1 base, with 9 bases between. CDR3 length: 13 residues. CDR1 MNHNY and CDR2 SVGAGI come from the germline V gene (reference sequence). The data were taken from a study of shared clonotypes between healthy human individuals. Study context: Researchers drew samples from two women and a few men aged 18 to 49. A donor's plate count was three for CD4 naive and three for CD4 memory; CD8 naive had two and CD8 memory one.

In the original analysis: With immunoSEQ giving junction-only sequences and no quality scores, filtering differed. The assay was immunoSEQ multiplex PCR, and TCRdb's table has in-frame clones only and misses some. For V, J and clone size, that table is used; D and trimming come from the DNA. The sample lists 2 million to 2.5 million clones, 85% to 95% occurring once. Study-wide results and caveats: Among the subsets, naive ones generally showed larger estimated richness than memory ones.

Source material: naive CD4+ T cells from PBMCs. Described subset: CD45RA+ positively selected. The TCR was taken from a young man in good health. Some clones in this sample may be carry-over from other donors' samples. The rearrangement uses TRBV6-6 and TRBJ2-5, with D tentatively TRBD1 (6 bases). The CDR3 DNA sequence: TGTGCCAGCAGCTCGGACAGCCAAGAGACCCAGTACTTC. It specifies CASSSDSQETQYF.